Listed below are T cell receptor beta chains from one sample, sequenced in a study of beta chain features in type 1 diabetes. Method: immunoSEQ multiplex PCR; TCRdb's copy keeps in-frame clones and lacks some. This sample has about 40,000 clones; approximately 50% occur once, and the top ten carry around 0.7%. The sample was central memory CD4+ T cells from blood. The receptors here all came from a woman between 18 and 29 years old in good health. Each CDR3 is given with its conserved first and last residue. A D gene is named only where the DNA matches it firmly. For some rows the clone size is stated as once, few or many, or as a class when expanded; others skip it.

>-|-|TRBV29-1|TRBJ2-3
TGCAGCGTTGAAGCTTCAGGACTCAAAGATACGCAGTATTTT
CSVEASGLKDTQYF
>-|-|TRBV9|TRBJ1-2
TGTGCCAGCCATAGGGACAACAATGAGGGCTACACCTTC
CASHRDNNEGYTF
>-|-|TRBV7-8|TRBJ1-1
TGTGCCAGCAGCTTACCCCAGAACACTGAAGCTTTCTTT
CASSLPQNTEAFF
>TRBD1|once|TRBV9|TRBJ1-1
TGTGCCAGCAGCGCACTTACAGGGGTGAACACTGAAGCTTTCTTT
CASSALTGVNTEAFF
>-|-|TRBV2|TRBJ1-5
TGTGCCAGCCGGGGGGACAACAATCAGCCCCAGCATTTT
CASRGDNNQPQHF
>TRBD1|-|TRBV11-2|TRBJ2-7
TGTGCCAGCAGCTATAGAGGGTTGGGACAGGGGGCTCGCGAGCAGTACTTC
CASSYRGLGQGAREQYF
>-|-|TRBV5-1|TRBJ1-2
TGCGCCAGCAGCGGAGAGGGTCACTATGGCTACACCTTC
CASSGEGHYGYTF
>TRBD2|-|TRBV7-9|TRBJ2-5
TGTGCCAGCAACCCCGGACTAGCGGGGGGCGGAGAGACCCAGTACTTC
CASNPGLAGGGETQYF
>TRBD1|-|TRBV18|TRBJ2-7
TGTGCCAGCTCACTCGGACAGGGGGAAAGAACTGGGTACGAGCAGTACTTC
CASSLGQGERTGYEQYF
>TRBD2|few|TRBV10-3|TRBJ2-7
TGTGCCATCAGTGAGTCGAGAGCGGGAGGGAGCTCCTACGAGCAGTACTTC
CAISESRAGGSSYEQYF
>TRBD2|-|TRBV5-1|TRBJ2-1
TGCACCAACCTTTCCGGGACTAGCGGGAAGGGGCAGTTCTTC
CTNLSGTSGKGQFF
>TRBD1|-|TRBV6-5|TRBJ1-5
TGTGCCAGCAATACAGGGGGCAATCAGCCCCAGCATTTT
CASNTGGNQPQHF
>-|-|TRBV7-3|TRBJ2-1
TGTGCCAGCAGCGCGAACAGGGAGTTAGGTGAGCAGTTCTTC
CASSANRELGEQFF
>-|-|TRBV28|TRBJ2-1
TGTGCCAGCAGTTCCTCGTCGGGGAACTACAATGAGCAGTTCTTC
CASSSSSGNYNEQFF
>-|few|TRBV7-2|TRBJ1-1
TGTGCCAGCAGCTTAGCCCAGGCACCAAGGGCTTTCTTT
CASSLAQAPRAFF
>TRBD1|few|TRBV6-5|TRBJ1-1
TGTGCCAGCAGGACCTCAGGGGGCACTGAAGCTTTCTTT
CASRTSGGTEAFF
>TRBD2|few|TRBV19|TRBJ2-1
TGTGCCAGTAGTATAGGCGGGACTAGTTTTCACAATGAGCAGTTCTTC
CASSIGGTSFHNEQFF
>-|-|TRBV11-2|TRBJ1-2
TGTGCCAGCAGCTTAGTATGGGGAGACTATGGCTACACCTTC
CASSLVWGDYGYTF
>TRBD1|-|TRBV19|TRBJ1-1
TGTGCCAGTAGTGCCCTTTACAGGGGGCTGAACACTGAAGCTTTCTTT
CASSALYRGLNTEAFF
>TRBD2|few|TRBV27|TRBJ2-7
TGTGCCAGCAGTTTATCGATGCGGGAGGCCTACGAGCAGTACTTC
CASSLSMREAYEQYF
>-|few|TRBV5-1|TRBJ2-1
TGCGCCAGCAGCTTGGTTCTGGGCGAGTACAATGAGCAGTTCTTC
CASSLVLGEYNEQFF
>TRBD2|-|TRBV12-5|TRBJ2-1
TGTGCTAGTGGTCTCCCCGTAGAGGGGAGGGGTGAGCAGTTCTTC
CASGLPVEGRGEQFF
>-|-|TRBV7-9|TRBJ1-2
TGTGCCAGCAGCTTAGATCCCCAGGGTGGGCACGGCTACACCTTC
CASSLDPQGGHGYTF
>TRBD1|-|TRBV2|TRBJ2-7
TGTGCCAGCAACTTCCCGGGACAGGGGGCCGGGGAGCAGTACTTC
CASNFPGQGAGEQYF
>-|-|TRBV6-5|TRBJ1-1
TGTGCCAGCAGTACAGGTTCGTACACTGAAGCTTTCTTT
CASSTGSYTEAFF
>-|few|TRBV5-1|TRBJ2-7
TGCGCCAGCAGCTTGCAGGGGAGATACGAGCAGTACTTC
CASSLQGRYEQYF
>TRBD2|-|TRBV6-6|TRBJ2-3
TGTGCCAGCAGTTACTCGACTAGCGGACACACAGATACGCAGTATTTT
CASSYSTSGHTDTQYF
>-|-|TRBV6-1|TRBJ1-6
TGTGCCAGCAGTACACAACAGGGCTCACCCCTCCACTTT
CASSTQQGSPLHF
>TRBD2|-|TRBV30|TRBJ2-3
TGTGCCTGGGCCGGGGGGGGCACAGATACGCAGTATTTT
CAWAGGGTDTQYF
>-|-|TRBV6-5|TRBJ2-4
TGTGCCAGCAGTTCAGTTATAGCCAAAAACATTCAGTACTTC
CASSSVIAKNIQYF
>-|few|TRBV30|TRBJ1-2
TGTGCCTGGACCCCACAGGGATTCTATGGCTACACCTTC
CAWTPQGFYGYTF
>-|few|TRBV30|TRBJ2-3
TGTGCCTGGAGTGGAACAGGAATAACAGATACGCAGTATTTT
CAWSGTGITDTQYF
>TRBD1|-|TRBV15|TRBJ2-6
TGTGCCACCACGGGACAGGGCGGCTCTGGGGCCAACGTCCTGACTTTC
CATTGQGGSGANVLTF
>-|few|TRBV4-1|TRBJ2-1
TGCGCCAGCAGCCGCCAACTAGCCAGGAATGAGCAGTTCTTC
CASSRQLARNEQFF
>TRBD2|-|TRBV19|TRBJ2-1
TGTGCCAGTAGTACGAAGCTAGCGGGAGGGGTCAATGAGCAGTTCTTC
CASSTKLAGGVNEQFF
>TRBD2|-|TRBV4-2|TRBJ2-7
TGTGCCAGCAGCCAAGAGTTGGCTAGCGGGCACCGTTCCTACGAGCAGTACTTC
CASSQELASGHRSYEQYF
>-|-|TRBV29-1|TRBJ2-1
TGCAGCGTTGAAGATGGGCGGGGCGATGAGCAGTTCTTC
CSVEDGRGDEQFF
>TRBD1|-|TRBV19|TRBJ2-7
TGTGCCAGTAGTGACCGGGACAGAGCATCATACGAGCAGTACTTC
CASSDRDRASYEQYF
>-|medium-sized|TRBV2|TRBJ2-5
TGTGCCAGCAGTGAACACTGGGAGAGAGAGACCCAGTACTTC
CASSEHWERETQYF
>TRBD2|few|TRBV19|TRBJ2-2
TGTGCCAGCTTATCTAGCGGGGGAGCCGGGGAGCTGTTTTTT
CASLSSGGAGELFF
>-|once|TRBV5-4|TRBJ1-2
TGTGCCAGCAGCTTGGTGCGGGGCCACGCGGGCGGCTACACCTTC
CASSLVRGHAGGYTF